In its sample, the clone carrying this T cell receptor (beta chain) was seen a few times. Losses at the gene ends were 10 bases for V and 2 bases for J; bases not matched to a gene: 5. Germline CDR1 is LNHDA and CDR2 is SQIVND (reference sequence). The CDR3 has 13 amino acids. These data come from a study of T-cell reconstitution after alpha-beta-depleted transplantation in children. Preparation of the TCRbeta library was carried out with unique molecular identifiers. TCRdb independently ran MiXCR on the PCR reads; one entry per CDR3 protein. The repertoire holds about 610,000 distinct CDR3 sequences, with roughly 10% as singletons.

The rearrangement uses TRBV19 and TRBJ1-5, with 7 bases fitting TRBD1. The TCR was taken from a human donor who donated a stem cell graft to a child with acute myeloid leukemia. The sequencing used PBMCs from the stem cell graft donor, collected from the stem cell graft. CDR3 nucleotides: TGTGCCACCGCCGGGACAGGCAATCAGCCCCAGCATTTT. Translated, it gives CATAGTGNQPQHF.